This T cell receptor beta chain comes out of a study of blood T cell repertoires in COVID-19. It was during active infection that Seattle patients were enrolled and then longitudinally followed. Measured with immunoSEQ multiplex PCR; TCRdb has only the in-frame clones, and not every one. The table shows hundreds of thousands of clones, with almost 90% occurring only once. Germline assignment: CDR1 MDHEN and CDR2 SYDVKM. The germline V and J ends were trimmed by 7 bases and 8 bases, with 17 bases remaining between them. CDR3 length: 13 amino acids. The chain carries TRBV28 and TRBJ1-2; the D is unclear. The sample was peripheral blood. This sequence originates from a woman aged 70-85 years with COVID-19, enrolled during active disease. CDR3 nucleotide sequence: TGTGCCAGCAAAGCGGGAAAAAAGGGAGGCTACACCTTC. The encoded protein is CASKAGKKGGYTF.